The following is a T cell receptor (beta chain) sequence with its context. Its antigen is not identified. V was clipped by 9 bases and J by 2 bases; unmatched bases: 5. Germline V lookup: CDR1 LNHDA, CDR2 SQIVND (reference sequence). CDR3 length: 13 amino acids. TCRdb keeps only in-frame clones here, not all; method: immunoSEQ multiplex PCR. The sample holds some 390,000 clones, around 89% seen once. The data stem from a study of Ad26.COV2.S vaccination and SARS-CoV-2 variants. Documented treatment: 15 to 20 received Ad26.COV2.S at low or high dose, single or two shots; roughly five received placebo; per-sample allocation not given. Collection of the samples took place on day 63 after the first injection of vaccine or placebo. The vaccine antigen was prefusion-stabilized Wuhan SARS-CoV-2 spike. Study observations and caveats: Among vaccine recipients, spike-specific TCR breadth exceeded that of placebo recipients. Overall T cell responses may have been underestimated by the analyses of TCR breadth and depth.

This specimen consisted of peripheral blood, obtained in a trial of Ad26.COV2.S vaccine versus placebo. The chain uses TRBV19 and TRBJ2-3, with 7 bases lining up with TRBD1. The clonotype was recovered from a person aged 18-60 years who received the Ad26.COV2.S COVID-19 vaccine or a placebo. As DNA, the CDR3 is TGTGCCAGCAGGACAGGTAACACAGATACGCAGTATTTT. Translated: CASRTGNTDTQYF.